One and the same sample provided the 30 T cell receptor beta chains below, sequenced in a study of T-cell memory formation after mild COVID-19. TCRdb reprocessed the 5' RACE reads with MiXCR, giving one entry per CDR3 protein. Of hundreds of thousands of distinct CDR3 sequences in the sample, roughly 21% are singletons; the top ten hold approximately 8.4%. Sequencing input: PBMCs or a T cell subset sorted from them (not recorded which). These receptor sequences come from an adult woman who had mild COVID-19 (a few samples of this study predate the infection). Cell type and time point are not known.

The chain links TRBV29-1 to TRBJ1-1; D perhaps matches TRBD1 (5 bases). The V gene's germline CDR1 is SQVTM and CDR2 ANQGSEA. The CDR3 loop spans 12 amino acids. Trimming took 7 bases from V and 8 from J, leaving 17 bases between them. CDR3 in amino acids: CSAQGLGREAFF. The CDR3 region has the DNA TGCAGCGCCCAGGGCCTAGGAAGGGAAGCTTTCTTT.

The table lists this clonotype with a few counts. The V and J genes are TRBV10-3 and TRBJ2-7, with D perhaps matching TRBD1 (6 bases). Looked up from germline, CDR1 is ENHRY and CDR2 is SYGVKD. V gave up 8 bases and J gave up 4 bases, with 18 bases separating them. The CDR3 loop spans 14 amino acids. CDR3 loop: CAISERGIGYEQYF. The CDR3 nucleotides read TGTGCCATCTCTGAAAGGGGGATTGGTTACGAGCAGTACTTC.

This clonotype was counted only a few times. The chain uses TRBV5-1 and TRBJ2-1, with a weak D call TRBD2 (6 bases). CDR3 length equals 13 residues. V lost 1 base and J 5 bases, leaving 7 bases between the germline ends. Germline CDR1 is SGHRS and CDR2 is YFSETQ. The CDR3 here is CASSLWGDNEQFF. CDR3 nucleotide sequence: TGCGCCAGCAGCTTGTGGGGGGACAATGAGCAGTTCTTC. Full variable domain (rest looked up from reference TRBV5-1 and TRBJ2-1): KAGVTQTPRYLIKTRGQQVTLSCSPISGHRSVSWYQQTPGQGLQFLFEYFSETQRNKGNFPGRFSGRQFSNSRSEMNVSTLELGDSALYLCASSLWGDNEQFFGPGTRLTVL.

In this sample, this clonotype turned up a few times. The chain employs TRBV20-1 and TRBJ2-5, with unresolved D. CDR1 and CDR2 from the germline V gene are DFQATT and SNEGSKA (reference sequence). V was cut by 0 bases and J by 4 bases, with 12 bases left in between. The CDR3 has 14 amino acids. The CDR3 DNA sequence: TGCAGTGCTAGAGATAGTACAGTGCGAGAGACCCAGTACTTC. Its protein product is CSARDSTVRETQYF.

The chain joins TRBV19 to TRBJ1-2; a possible D gene is TRBD1 (5 bases). The CDR3 has 11 amino acids. V was pared by 5 bases and J by 6 bases, with 7 bases between. Per germline, CDR1 LNHDA and CDR2 SQIVND (reference sequence). CDR3 coding DNA: TGTGCCAGTAGTCCAGGGAATGGCTACACCTTC. Encoded protein: CASSPGNGYTF.

The CDR3 sequence is CASSPREDEQFF. DNA for the CDR3: TGTGCCAGCAGCCCGAGGGAAGATGAGCAGTTCTTC. J is TRBJ2-1 and V is TRBV7-6; tentative D call: TRBD2 (5 bases). Trimming took 5 bases from V and 8 from J, leaving 10 bases between them. The germline gives CDR1 SGHVS, CDR2 FNYEAQ. The CDR3 length is 12 residues.

There are a few counts of this clonotype. The rearrangement joins TRBV12-3 or TRBV12-4 to TRBJ2-1; D not certain. V was trimmed by 1 base and J by 6 bases, leaving 10 bases between them. CDR3 length: 14 amino acids. CDR3 sequence reads: CASSLVPWPNEQFF. CDR3 in DNA: TGTGCCAGCAGTTTAGTGCCCTGGCCCAATGAGCAGTTCTTC.

This clonotype was counted only a few times. The chain has TRBV29-1 and TRBJ1-5; TRBD1 agrees at 7 bases. This CDR3 is built from 14 residues. Germline loops: CDR1 SQVTM, CDR2 ANQGSEA. V gave up 7 bases and J gave up 0 bases; unmatched junction bases: 6. The chain's CDR3 is CSAWDSYSNQPQHF. In DNA form, the CDR3 reads TGCAGCGCTTGGGACAGTTATAGCAATCAGCCCCAGCATTTT.

The genes are TRBV2 and TRBJ1-5; 9 nucleotides line up with TRBD1. The CDR3 contains 15 residues. Germline lookup yields CDR1 SNHLY and CDR2 FYNNEI. Unmatched junction bases numbered 9, after V lost 3 bases and J lost 9 bases. DNA of the CDR3: TGTGCCAGCAGTGACGGGACAGGGACAGCCCGGCCCCAGCATTTT. Its translation: CASSDGTGTARPQHF.

A remark on this clonotype: A read error may explain this, as a much larger clone is one base away. The chain has TRBV11-2 and TRBJ2-1; D perhaps matches TRBD2 (5 bases). Germline loops: CDR1 SGHAT, CDR2 FQNNGV. This CDR3 contains 17 residues. The CDR3 nucleotides read TGTGCCAGCAGCCTACGGACTGGAACCTACTCCTGCAATGAGCAGTTCTTC. Its translation is CASSLRTGTYSCNEQFF.

This clonotype was picked up a small number of times. This chain connects TRBV7-9 to TRBJ1-5, with D uncertain. Trimming removed 2 bases at V and 0 bases at J, with 5 bases between. CDR1 and CDR2 (germline): SEHNR, FQNEAQ (reference sequence). This CDR3 comprises 14 residues. The CDR3 DNA sequence: TGTGCCAGCAGCTTAACGGATAGCAATCAGCCCCAGCATTTT. Amino acid sequence: CASSLTDSNQPQHF. Variable domain in full (rest from reference TRBV7-9 and TRBJ1-5): DTGVSQNPRHKITKRGQNVTFRCDPISEHNRLYWYRQTLGQGPEFLTYFQNEAQLEKSRLLSDRFSAERPKGSFSTLEIQRTEQGDSAMYLCASSLTDSNQPQHFGDGTRLSIL.

CDR3 amino acids: CASSLGTLVYF. The CDR3 DNA sequence: TGTGCCAGCAGCTTAGGCACTCTGGTGTACTTC. V is TRBV7-2 and J is TRBJ2-7; the D is unclear. Germline CDR1 and CDR2: SGHTA and FQGNSA. The CDR3 spans 11 residues. Trimming left V 1 base short and J 12 bases short, with 10 bases between.

The chain joins TRBV18 to TRBJ1-2, with TRBD1 matching 8 bases. In germline, CDR1 is KGHSH, CDR2 LQKENI. V trimming: 3 bases; J trimming: 8 bases; junction bases outside the gene matches: 11. CDR3 size: 15 residues. This chain's CDR3 is CASSPLDREVQGYTF. In nucleotides, the CDR3 is TGTGCCAGCTCACCCCTGGACAGGGAAGTTCAAGGCTACACCTTC.

Only a few counts were recorded for this clonotype. This chain joins TRBV7-3 and TRBJ2-3; 7 nucleotides match TRBD2. With 5 bases clipped from V and 2 bases from J, the junction kept 7 bases outside the gene matches. Germline V CDR1 and CDR2: SGHTA, FQGTGA. The CDR3 has 15 residues. The CDR3 region is CASSPGGTTTDTQYF. The CDR3 coding sequence is TGTGCCAGCAGCCCAGGAGGGACTACCACAGATACGCAGTATTTT. Full variable domain (remainder filled in from reference TRBV7-3 and TRBJ2-3): GAGVSQTPSNKVTEKGKYVELRCDPISGHTALYWYRQSLGQGPEFLIYFQGTGAADDSGLPNDRFFAVRPEGSVSTLKIQRTERGDSAVYLCASSPGGTTTDTQYFGPGTRLTVL.

J is TRBJ1-2 and V is TRBV12-3 or TRBV12-4; D may be TRBD1 (6 bases). The CDR3 contains 14 residues. The V and J ends lost 5 bases and 4 bases respectively, with 14 bases between them. Here the CDR3 reads CASSPGANLYGYTF. The CDR3 DNA sequence: TGTGCCAGCAGTCCAGGGGCCAACCTCTATGGCTACACCTTC.

This clonotype was observed once. At one of its ends the junction is not consistent with the germline gene, which may arise from a read error. The chain has TRBV6-5 and TRBJ2-3; D is possibly TRBD2 (5 bases). Germline V lookup: CDR1 MNHEY, CDR2 SVGAGI. CDR3 size: 15 residues. CDR3: CASRRTTGSKDTQYF. In DNA, the CDR3 is TGTGCCAGCAGGAGAACTACGGGAAGCAAAGATACGCAGTATTTT.

J is TRBJ2-1 and V is TRBV7-9, with a possible D match to TRBD2 (7 bases). CDR3 size: 16 residues. Germline CDR1 SEHNR, CDR2 FQNEAQ (reference sequence). Trimming took 7 bases from V and 8 from J, leaving 24 bases between them. The CDR3: CASTPRGGGASDEQFF. The DNA of the CDR3 is TGTGCCAGCACCCCGCGAGGCGGGGGCGCCTCCGATGAGCAGTTCTTC.

The chain combines TRBV19 with TRBJ1-2; a possible D gene is TRBD1 (5 bases). V lost 3 bases, J lost 6 bases, and 11 bases lay in between. The CDR3 runs 13 residues. CDR1 and CDR2 from the germline V gene are LNHDA and SQIVND (reference sequence). CDR3 protein: CASSIWGKNGYTF. The DNA of the CDR3 is TGTGCCAGTAGTATTTGGGGGAAGAATGGCTACACCTTC.

Ten or more counts support this clonotype. The V gene is TRBV28, the J gene TRBJ2-1; D is unresolved. CDR1 is MDHEN and CDR2 is SYDVKM in the germline V gene. V lost 1 base and J 6 bases, leaving 4 bases between the germline ends. The length of the CDR3 is 12 residues. The CDR3 DNA reads as TGTGCCAGCAGTTTATTGGGCAATGAGCAGTTCTTC. This codes for CASSLLGNEQFF.

The chain employs TRBV12-3 or TRBV12-4 and TRBJ2-6; D gene ambiguous. The CDR3 is 16 amino acids. V was clipped by 6 bases and J by 2 bases, with 14 bases between them. CDR3 residues: CASSKQSLAGANVLTF. CDR3 sequence (DNA): TGTGCCAGCAGCAAACAAAGCTTAGCTGGGGCCAACGTCCTGACTTTC.

This clonotype turned up a few times. The chain carries TRBV15 and TRBJ2-7, with D unclear. V was clipped by 3 bases and J by 8 bases, with 11 bases between them. Germline V gene data show CDR1 as LNHNV and CDR2 as YYDKDF (reference sequence). The CDR3 has 12 residues. This CDR3 is CATSRDERKQYF. The CDR3 bases are TGTGCCACCAGCAGGGACGAAAGGAAGCAGTACTTC.

This clonotype appeared a few times. CDR3 region: CASSHKGGAYEQYF. The CDR3 DNA sequence: TGTGCCAGCAGTCACAAAGGGGGCGCCTACGAGCAGTACTTC. The rearrangement links TRBV27 to TRBJ2-7, with 7 bases that match TRBD1. Germline CDR1 reads MNHEY; CDR2 reads SMNVEV (reference sequence). Unmatched junction bases numbered 6, after V lost 5 bases and J lost 2 bases. The CDR3 length is 14 residues.

This clonotype occurred once. At one of its ends the junction is not consistent with the germline gene, which may arise from a read error. The V call is TRBV20-1, the J call TRBJ2-7, with a weak D call TRBD1 (6 bases). The germline gives CDR1 DFQATT, CDR2 SNEGSKA (reference sequence). CDR3 length: 16 amino acids. DNA for the CDR3: TGCAGTGCTAGGAGTTTCAAAAGCAGGGGCTCCTACGAGAAGTACTTC. Protein: CSARSFKSRGSYEKYF.

This clonotype was seen more than once but under ten times. This rearrangement joins TRBV20-1 to TRBJ2-1; 7 positions match TRBD1. CDR1 and CDR2 (germline): DFQATT, SNEGSKA (reference sequence). V was pared by 4 bases and J by 7 bases, with 4 bases of the junction left unmatched. CDR3 size: 12 residues. The CDR3 sequence: CSATRQGNEQFF. CDR3 coding DNA: TGCAGTGCTACCCGACAGGGAAATGAGCAGTTCTTC.

V gene TRBV7-6 combines with J gene TRBJ2-3; D is tentatively TRBD1 or TRBD2 (5 bases each). The CDR3 runs to 15 residues. The V end was cut by 5 bases, the J end by 4 bases, with 16 bases between. The germline CDR1 and CDR2 sequences are SGHVS and FNYEAQ. CDR3 DNA: TGTGCCAGCAGCAACCGGGACCGGCGTGCAGATACGCAGTATTTT. This translates into CASSNRDRRADTQYF.

The rearrangement joins TRBV6-6 to TRBJ2-2; no clear D gene. Per the germline V gene, CDR1 is MNHNY and CDR2 is SVGAGI (reference sequence). The CDR3 runs to 14 residues. The V end was cut by 7 bases, the J end by 1 base, with 10 bases between. The DNA of the CDR3 is TGTGCCAGCATGGCAGGCGGGAACACCGGGGAGCTGTTTTTT. Residues: CASMAGGNTGELFF.

The table lists this clonotype with a few counts. This chain joins TRBV5-1 and TRBJ2-5; 8 bases align to TRBD1. Unmatched junction bases numbered 7, after V lost 7 bases and J lost 2 bases. This CDR3 region has 14 residues. Germline values: CDR1 SGHRS, CDR2 YFSETQ. CDR3 sequence: CASGQGPRQETQYF. The CDR3 DNA is TGCGCCAGCGGACAGGGCCCGAGGCAAGAGACCCAGTACTTC.

The chain links TRBV12-3 or TRBV12-4 to TRBJ1-1; no clear D. The CDR3 covers 15 residues. The V gene lost 2 bases and the J gene lost 6 bases, with 16 bases spanning the gap. The CDR3 nucleotides read TGTGCCAGCAGTTTAACGCTCTCGATAGGACCTGAAGCTTTCTTT. Translated, it gives CASSLTLSIGPEAFF.

As DNA, the CDR3 is TGTGCCAGCAGCTATCGGACAGGGTCCTACAATGAGCAGTTCTTC. It yields the protein CASSYRTGSYNEQFF. The chain uses TRBV6-5 and TRBJ2-1, with 8 bases that match TRBD1. Trimming cost V 6 bases and J 1 base; bases outside gene matches: 5. The CDR3 sequence is 15 residues long. Germline V gives CDR1 MNHEY, CDR2 SVGAGI.

This clonotype has a handful of counts. An end of the junction does not agree with germline; a read error may underlie this. J is TRBJ2-3 and V is TRBV7-7; 10 bases align to TRBD1. The CDR3 length is 15 residues. Per germline, CDR1 SSHAT and CDR2 FNYEAQ (reference sequence). CDR3 DNA: TGTGCTAGCAGCCGGACAGGGGGAGACACAGATACGCAGTATTTT. It codes for CASSRTGGDTDTQYF.